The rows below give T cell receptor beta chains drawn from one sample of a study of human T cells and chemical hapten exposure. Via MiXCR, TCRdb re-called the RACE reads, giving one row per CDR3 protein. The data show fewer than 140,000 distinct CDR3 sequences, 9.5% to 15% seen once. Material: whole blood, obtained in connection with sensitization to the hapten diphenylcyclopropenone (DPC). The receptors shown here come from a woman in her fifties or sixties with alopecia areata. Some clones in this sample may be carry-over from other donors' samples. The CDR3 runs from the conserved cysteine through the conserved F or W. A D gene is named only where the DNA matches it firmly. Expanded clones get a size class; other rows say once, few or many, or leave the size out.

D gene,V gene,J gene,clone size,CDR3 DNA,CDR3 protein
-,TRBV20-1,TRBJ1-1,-,TGCAGTGCTAACACAGGGTCCACTGAAGCTTTCTTT,CSANTGSTEAFF
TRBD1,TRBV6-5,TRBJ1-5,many,TGTGCCAGCAGTTACTGCCCCCAGGGACAGACCCATCAGCCCCAGCATTTT,CASSYCPQGQTHQPQHF
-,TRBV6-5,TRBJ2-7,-,TGTGCCAGCAGCAAGGGGCTTCGATACGAGCAGTACTTC,CASSKGLRYEQYF
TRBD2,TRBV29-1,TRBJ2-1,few,TGCAGCGTTGACAGGGGGACTAGCGGGAGAAATCCGAGTGAGCAGTTCTTC,CSVDRGTSGRNPSEQFF
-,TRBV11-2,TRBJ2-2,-,TGTGCCAGCAGCTTCATTGGGGGTCAATGGAACACCGGGGAGCTGTTTTTT,CASSFIGGQWNTGELFF
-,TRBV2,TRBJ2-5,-,TGTGCCAGCAGCGGCGGGGACCGGGGGAGAAAAGAGACCCAGTACTTC,CASSGGDRGRKETQYF
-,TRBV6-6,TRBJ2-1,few,TGTGCCAGCAGCGCAAGACAGGATCCTATTTACAATGAGCAGTTCTTC,CASSARQDPIYNEQFF
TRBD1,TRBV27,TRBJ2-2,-,TGTGCCAGCAGTCAAAAGGCCCCCGGGACAGGGTCCACCGGGGAGCTGTTTTTT,CASSQKAPGTGSTGELFF
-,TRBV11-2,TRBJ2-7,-,TGTGCCAGCAGCTTAGCCCTGGGGGAAGTAAGCTACGAGCAGTACTTC,CASSLALGEVSYEQYF
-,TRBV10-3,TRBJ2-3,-,TGTGCCATCAGCCCAAGCACAGATACGCAGTATTTT,CAISPSTDTQYF
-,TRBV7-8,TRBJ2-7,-,TGTGCCAGCAGCTTACTACCAAGCAGCTACGAGCAGTACTTC,CASSLLPSSYEQYF
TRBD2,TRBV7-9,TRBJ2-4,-,TGTGCCAGCAGCTTGGGAGGACTAGCGGGACTAGCCAAAAACATTCAGTACTTC,CASSLGGLAGLAKNIQYF
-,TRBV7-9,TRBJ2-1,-,TGTGCCAGCAGCTTCAAATTGGATGAGCAGTTCTTC,CASSFKLDEQFF
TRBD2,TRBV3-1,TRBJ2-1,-,TGTGCCAGCAGCCAAAATAGCGGGGGATACAATGAGCAGTTCTTC,CASSQNSGGYNEQFF
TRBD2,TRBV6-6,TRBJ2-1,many,TGTGCCAGCAGTTACTCGACTAGCGGGAGGGCAGGAGACAATGAGCAGTTCTTC,CASSYSTSGRAGDNEQFF
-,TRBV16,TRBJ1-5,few,TGTGCCAGCAGCCCAAGTAATAGCAATCAGCTCCAGCATTTT,CASSPSNSNQLQHF
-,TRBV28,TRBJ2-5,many,TGTGCCAGCAGGGAGGCGTTGGGGACCCAGTACTTC,CASREALGTQYF
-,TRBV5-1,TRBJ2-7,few,TGCGCCAGCAGCTTGTTGCAGACCTACGAGCAGTACTTC,CASSLLQTYEQYF
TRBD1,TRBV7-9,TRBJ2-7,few,TGTGCCAGCAGCTTACAGGGGGCGTCCTACGAGCAGTACTTC,CASSLQGASYEQYF
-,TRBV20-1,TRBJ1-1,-,TGCAGTGCTAGAGATCGGGGCAGGGGAGGCACTGAAGCTTTCTTT,CSARDRGRGGTEAFF
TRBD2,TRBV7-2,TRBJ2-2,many,TGTGCCAGCAGCTTAGCGGGAGGGACTACCGGGGAGCTGTTTTTT,CASSLAGGTTGELFF
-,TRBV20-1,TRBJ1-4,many,TGCAGTGTTCAGGGGCCCGGAGAAAAACTGTTTTTT,CSVQGPGEKLFF
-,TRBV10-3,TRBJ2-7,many,TGTGCCATCAGTGAGGGCTACGAGCAGTACTTC,CAISEGYEQYF
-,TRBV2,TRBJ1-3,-,TGTGCCAGCAATCTACAGGGATCTGGAAACACCATATATTTT,CASNLQGSGNTIYF
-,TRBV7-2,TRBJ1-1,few,TGTGCCAGCAGCCCGACGATGGAGAACACTGAAGCTTTCTTT,CASSPTMENTEAFF
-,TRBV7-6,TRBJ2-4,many,TGTGCCAGCAGCGCGACCGGGATTGACATTCAGTACTTC,CASSATGIDIQYF
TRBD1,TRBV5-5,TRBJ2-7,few,TGTGCCAGCAGCACAGCCCTCACCGGGACAGGGTCCCTTTGGTACGAGCAGTACTTC,CASSTALTGTGSLWYEQYF
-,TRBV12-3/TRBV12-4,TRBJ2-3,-,TGTGCCAGCAGCCCCCGAAATACGCAGTATTTT,CASSPRNTQYF